This TCR beta chain was sequenced for a study of early T cells in non-severe SARS-CoV-2 infection. For the study at large: Unsorted whole blood bulk RNA was sequenced, with unpaired chains.

Attached unique molecular identifiers marked individual cDNA molecules. TCRdb processed the 5' RACE reads anew with MiXCR; each CDR3 protein has one entry. The sample shows 70,000 to 85,000 distinct CDR3 sequences, 12% of them seen only once. This CDR3 is 17 amino acids long. V was clipped by 4 bases and J by 3 bases, with 18 bases between them. Germline V CDR1 and CDR2: SEHNR, FQNEAQ (reference sequence). There are a few counts of this clonotype. The sequencing input was whole blood. The TCR comes from an adult who was a healthcare worker with PCR-confirmed SARS-CoV-2 infection or an uninfected control (not recorded which). This chain uses TRBV7-9 with TRBJ2-2; possibly TRBD1 for D (5 bases). The CDR3 DNA is TGTGCCAGCAGCTCCAGGGTAGGAGCTGATGACACCGGGGAGCTGTTTTTT. The encoded protein is CASSSRVGADDTGELFF.